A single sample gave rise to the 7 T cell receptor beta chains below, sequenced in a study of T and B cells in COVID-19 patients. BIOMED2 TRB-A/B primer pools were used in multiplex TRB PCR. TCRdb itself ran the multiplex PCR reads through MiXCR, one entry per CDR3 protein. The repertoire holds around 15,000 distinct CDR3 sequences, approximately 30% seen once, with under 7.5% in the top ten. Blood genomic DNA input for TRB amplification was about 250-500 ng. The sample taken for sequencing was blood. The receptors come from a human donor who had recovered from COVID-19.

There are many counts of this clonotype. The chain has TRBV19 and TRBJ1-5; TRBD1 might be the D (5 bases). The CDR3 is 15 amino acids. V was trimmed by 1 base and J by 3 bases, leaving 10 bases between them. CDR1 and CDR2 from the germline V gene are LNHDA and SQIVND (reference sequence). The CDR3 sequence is CASSIGQLYNQPQHF. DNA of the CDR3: TGTGCCAGTAGTATAGGACAGTTGTACAATCAGCCCCAGCATTTT.

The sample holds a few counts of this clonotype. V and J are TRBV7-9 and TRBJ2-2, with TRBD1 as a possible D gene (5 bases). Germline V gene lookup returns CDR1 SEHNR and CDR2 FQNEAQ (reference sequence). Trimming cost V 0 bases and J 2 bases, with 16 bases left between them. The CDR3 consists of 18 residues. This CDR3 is CASSLATGIPLNTGELFF. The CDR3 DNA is TGTGCCAGCAGCTTAGCCACAGGAATACCCCTAAACACCGGGGAGCTGTTTTTT.

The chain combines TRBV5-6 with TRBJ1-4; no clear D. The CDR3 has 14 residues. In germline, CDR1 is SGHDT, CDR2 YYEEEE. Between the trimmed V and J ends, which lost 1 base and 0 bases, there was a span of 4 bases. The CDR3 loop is CASSLLATNEKLFF. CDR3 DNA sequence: TGTGCCAGCAGCTTGCTTGCAACTAATGAAAAACTGTTTTTT.

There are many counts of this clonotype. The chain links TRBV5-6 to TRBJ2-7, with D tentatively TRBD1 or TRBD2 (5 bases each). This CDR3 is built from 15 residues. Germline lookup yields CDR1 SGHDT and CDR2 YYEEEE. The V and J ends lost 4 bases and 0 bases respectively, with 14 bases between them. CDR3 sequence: CASSSRDAFSYEQYF. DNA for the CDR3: TGTGCCAGCAGCAGCCGGGACGCATTCTCCTACGAGCAGTACTTC. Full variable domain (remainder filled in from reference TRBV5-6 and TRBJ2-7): DAGVTQSPTHLIKTRGQQVTLRCSPKSGHDTVSWYQQALGQGPQFIFQYYEEEERQRGNFPDRFSGHQFPNYSSELNVNALLLGDSALYLCASSSRDAFSYEQYFGPGTRLTVT.

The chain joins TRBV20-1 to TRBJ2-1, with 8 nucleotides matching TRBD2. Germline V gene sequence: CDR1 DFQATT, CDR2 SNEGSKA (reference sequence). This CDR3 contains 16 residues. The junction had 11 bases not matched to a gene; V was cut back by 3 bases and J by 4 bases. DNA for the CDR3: TGCAGTGCTAGGACCGCCACGGGAGGGCGTTACAATGAGCAGTTCTTC. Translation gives CSARTATGGRYNEQFF.

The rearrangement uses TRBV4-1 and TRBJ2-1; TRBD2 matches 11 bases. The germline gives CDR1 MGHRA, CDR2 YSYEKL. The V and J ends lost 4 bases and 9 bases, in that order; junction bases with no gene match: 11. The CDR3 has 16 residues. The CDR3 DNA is TGCGCCAGCAGCCCGGAGCCGGGACTAGCGGAAGTTGAGCAGTTCTTC. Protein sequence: CASSPEPGLAEVEQFF.

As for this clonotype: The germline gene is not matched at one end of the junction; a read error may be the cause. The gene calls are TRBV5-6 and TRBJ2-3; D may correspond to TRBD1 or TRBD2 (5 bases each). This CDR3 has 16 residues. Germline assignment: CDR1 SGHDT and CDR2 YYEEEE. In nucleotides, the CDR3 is TGCGCCAGCAGCTTGGGACCGCCACTCAGCACAGATACGCAGTATTTT. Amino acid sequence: CASSLGPPLSTDTQYF.